These T cell receptor beta chains were read from a single sample in a study of T cell responses to AZD1222 COVID-19 vaccine. Here immunoSEQ multiplex PCR was the method, and the copy in TCRdb shows in-frame clones only, minus some. The sample comprises around 130,000 clones, about nine tenths of which are singletons, and about 9.9% rests with the top ten. The sample in question was peripheral blood, obtained 28 days after the second AZD1222 dose. All receptors come from an adult who received the AZD1222 COVID-19 vaccine. CDR3s include the opening cysteine and the closing phenylalanine or tryptophan. The D gene is left open where the match is weak. Where a row states a size, it is once, few, many or the class of an expanded clone; other rows omit it.

size,D,J,V,CDR3,DNA
few,NA,TRBJ1-2,TRBV15,CATSRDRSANYGYTF,TGTGCCACCAGCAGAGATAGGTCAGCTAACTATGGCTACACCTTC
NA,NA,TRBJ2-3,TRBV7-2,CASSFRGVGLDTQYF,TGTGCCAGCAGCTTTAGGGGGGTGGGCTTGGATACGCAGTATTTT
NA,NA,TRBJ1-6,TRBV7-9,CASSRGNSPLHF,TGTGCCAGCAGCCGGGGAAATTCACCCCTCCACTTT
once,NA,TRBJ2-2,TRBV5-1,CASSITGTTGELFF,TGCGCCAGCAGCATCACAGGGACCACCGGGGAGCTGTTTTTT
NA,NA,TRBJ2-7,TRBV23-1,CASSRPGPQTGEQYF,TGCGCCAGCAGTCGTCCGGGACCACAAACGGGCGAGCAGTACTTC
NA,TRBD1,TRBJ1-2,TRBV16,CASSPSTGQNGYTF,TGTGCCAGCAGCCCTTCGACAGGGCAAAATGGCTACACCTTC
few,TRBD1,TRBJ1-2,TRBV6-5,CASSLTGTGYNGYTF,TGTGCCAGCAGTCTAACCGGGACAGGGTACAATGGCTACACCTTC
NA,TRBD2,TRBJ2-7,TRBV19,CASSRTGTSESYEQYF,TGTGCCAGTAGTAGGACCGGGACTAGCGAAAGTTACGAGCAGTACTTC
NA,TRBD1,TRBJ1-4,TRBV10-3,CAISVGGSDEKLFF,TGTGCCATCAGTGTAGGGGGCTCGGATGAAAAACTGTTTTTT
NA,NA,TRBJ2-3,TRBV5-6,CASSLELPVAGTDTQYF,TGTGCCAGCAGCTTGGAGCTCCCCGTGGCAGGGACAGATACGCAGTATTTT
NA,TRBD1,TRBJ2-6,TRBV5-1,CASSSGQGSSGANVLTF,TGCGCCAGCAGCTCCGGACAGGGAAGCTCTGGGGCCAACGTCCTGACTTTC
few,NA,TRBJ2-5,TRBV7-9,CASSFNTEGTQYF,TGTGCCAGCAGCTTTAATACCGAAGGGACCCAGTACTTC
NA,NA,TRBJ1-5,TRBV28,CASSANDQPQHF,TGTGCCAGCAGTGCTAACGATCAGCCCCAGCATTTT
NA,NA,TRBJ1-2,TRBV5-8,CASSPSYGYTF,TGTGCCAGCAGCCCTTCCTATGGCTACACCTTC
NA,TRBD2,TRBJ2-7,TRBV7-2,CASSLALSGVYEQYF,TGTGCCAGCAGCTTAGCGCTAAGCGGGGTATACGAGCAGTACTTC
NA,NA,TRBJ1-1,TRBV10-1,CASSEFLRDTEAFF,TGCGCCAGCAGTGAGTTCCTTCGGGACACTGAAGCTTTCTTT
NA,NA,TRBJ1-2,TRBV12-3/TRBV12-4,CASSITANYGYTF,TGTGCCAGCAGCATTACAGCTAACTATGGCTACACCTTC
NA,NA,TRBJ1-1,TRBV5-5,CASSLWSGGTEAFF,TGTGCCAGCAGCTTGTGGTCCGGTGGCACTGAAGCTTTCTTT
NA,TRBD2,TRBJ2-5,TRBV6-5,CARGTSGLRGAQYF,TGTGCCAGGGGGACTAGCGGGCTTCGCGGGGCCCAGTACTTC
once,NA,TRBJ1-1,TRBV7-2,CASSGPQGLRTEAFF,TGTGCCAGCAGCGGCCCCCAGGGTCTTCGGACTGAAGCTTTCTTT